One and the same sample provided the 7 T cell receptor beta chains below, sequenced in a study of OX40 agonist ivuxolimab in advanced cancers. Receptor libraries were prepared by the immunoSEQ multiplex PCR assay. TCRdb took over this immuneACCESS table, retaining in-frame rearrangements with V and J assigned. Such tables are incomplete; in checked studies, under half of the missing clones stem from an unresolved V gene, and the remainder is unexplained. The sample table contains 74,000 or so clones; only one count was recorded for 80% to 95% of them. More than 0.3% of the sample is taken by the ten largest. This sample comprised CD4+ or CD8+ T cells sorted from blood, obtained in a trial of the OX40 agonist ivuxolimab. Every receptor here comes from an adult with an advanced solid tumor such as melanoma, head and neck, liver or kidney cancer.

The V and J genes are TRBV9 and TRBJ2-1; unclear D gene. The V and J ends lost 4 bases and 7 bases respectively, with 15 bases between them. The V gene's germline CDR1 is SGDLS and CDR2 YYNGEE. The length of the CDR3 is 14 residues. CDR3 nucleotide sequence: TGTGCCAGCAGCCCTCAGGTATCTAGAAATGAGCAGTTCTTC. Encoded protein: CASSPQVSRNEQFF.

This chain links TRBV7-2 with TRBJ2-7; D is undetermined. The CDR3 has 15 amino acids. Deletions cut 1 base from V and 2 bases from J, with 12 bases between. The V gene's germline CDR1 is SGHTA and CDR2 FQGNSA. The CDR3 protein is CASSLGRTYTYEQYF. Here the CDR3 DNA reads TGTGCCAGCAGCTTAGGTCGGACGTATACCTACGAGCAGTACTTC.

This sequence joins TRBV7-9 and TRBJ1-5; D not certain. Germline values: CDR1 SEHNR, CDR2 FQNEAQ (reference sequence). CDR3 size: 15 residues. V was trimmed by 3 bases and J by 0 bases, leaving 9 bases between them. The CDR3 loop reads CASSLEGGSNQPQHF. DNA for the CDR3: TGTGCCAGCAGCTTGGAGGGTGGTAGCAATCAGCCCCAGCATTTT.

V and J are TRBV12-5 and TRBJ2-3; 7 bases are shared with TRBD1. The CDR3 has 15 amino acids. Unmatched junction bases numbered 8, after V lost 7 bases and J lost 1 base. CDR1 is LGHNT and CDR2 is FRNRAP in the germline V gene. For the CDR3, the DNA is TGTGCTAGTGCCTTACAAGGGGGCGGCACAGATACGCAGTATTTT. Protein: CASALQGGGTDTQYF.

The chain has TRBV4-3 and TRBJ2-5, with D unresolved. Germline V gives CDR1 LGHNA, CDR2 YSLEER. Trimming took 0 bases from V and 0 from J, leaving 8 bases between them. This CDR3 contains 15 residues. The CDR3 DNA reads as TGCGCCAGCAGCCAAGATTACGGCAACCAAGAGACCCAGTACTTC. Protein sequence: CASSQDYGNQETQYF.

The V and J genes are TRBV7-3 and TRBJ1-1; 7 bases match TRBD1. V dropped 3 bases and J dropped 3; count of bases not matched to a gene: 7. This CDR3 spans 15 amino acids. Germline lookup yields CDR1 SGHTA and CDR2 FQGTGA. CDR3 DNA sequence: TGTGCCAGCAGCTTTTCCTCAGGGGGACACACTGAAGCTTTCTTT. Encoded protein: CASSFSSGGHTEAFF.

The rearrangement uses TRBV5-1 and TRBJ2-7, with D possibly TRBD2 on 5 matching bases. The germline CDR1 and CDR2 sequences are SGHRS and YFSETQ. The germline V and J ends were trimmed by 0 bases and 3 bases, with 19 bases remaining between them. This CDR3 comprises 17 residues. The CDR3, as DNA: TGCGCCAGCAGCTTGGTTTCCGGAGGATACGAATTCTACGAGCAGTACTTC. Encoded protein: CASSLVSGGYEFYEQYF.